The 30 T cell receptor beta chains below all came from one sample that was sequenced in a study of cytomegalovirus exposure and HLA in healthy donors. In the PCR, 60 Vbeta and 13 Jbeta primers were used. Sequencing used immunoSEQ multiplex PCR; TCRdb keeps in-frame clones, though not all of them. The data show more than 110,000 clones, around 81% seen once. The specimen sequenced was PBMCs. These receptors all stem from a man aged 40-50 years in good health and CMV-seropositive.

V gene TRBV28 combines with J gene TRBJ2-7; D perhaps matches TRBD2 (6 bases). The CDR3 extends over 15 amino acids. The germline V and J ends were trimmed by 1 base and 7 bases, with 17 bases remaining between them. Looked up from germline, CDR1 is MDHEN and CDR2 is SYDVKM. For the CDR3, the DNA is TGTGCCAGCAGTTTATCACAGGCGGGGTTTGGTGAGCAGTACTTC. Its translation: CASSLSQAGFGEQYF.

The chain has TRBV7-6 and TRBJ2-7, with 7 bases identical to TRBD2. The trim removed 2 bases at V and 1 base at J, leaving 2 bases unmatched. The CDR3 runs 14 residues. CDR1 SGHVS and CDR2 FNYEAQ come from the germline V gene. The CDR3 nucleotides read TGTGCCAGCAGCTTATTGGGACTATCCTACGAGCAGTACTTC. Its translation: CASSLLGLSYEQYF.

The genes are TRBV28 and TRBJ2-3; tentative D call: TRBD2 (5 bases). V was clipped by 7 bases and J by 1 base, with 18 bases between them. Germline V CDR1 and CDR2: MDHEN, SYDVKM. The CDR3 is made up of 16 amino acids. The CDR3 protein is CASTDFGRGGTDTQYF. For the CDR3, the DNA is TGTGCCAGCACCGACTTCGGACGGGGAGGCACAGATACGCAGTATTTT.

This chain uses TRBV18 with TRBJ2-1; D is possibly TRBD1 (6 bases). Trimming removed 3 bases from V and 10 bases from J, with 19 bases in between. Germline values: CDR1 KGHSH, CDR2 LQKENI. This CDR3 region has 15 residues. The CDR3 reads CASSPRQVGWAEQFF. CDR3 in DNA: TGTGCCAGCTCACCTCGACAGGTAGGGTGGGCGGAGCAGTTCTTC.

The chain uses TRBV7-9 and TRBJ2-3; D remains unclear. V was pared by 10 bases and J by 1 base, with 12 bases between. This CDR3 has 13 residues. CDR1 and CDR2 (germline): SEHNR, FQNEAQ (reference sequence). The CDR3 region has the DNA TGTGCCACCCCAGGCCAGGGCACAGATACGCAGTATTTT. Amino acids: CATPGQGTDTQYF.

V usage is TRBV11-2 and J usage is TRBJ1-5; 12 bases fit TRBD1. Germline CDR1 and CDR2: SGHAT and FQNNGV. V gave up 5 bases and J gave up 7 bases; unmatched junction bases: 3. This CDR3 is built from 14 residues. CDR3 sequence reads: CASSRDRGLQPQHF. The DNA for the CDR3 is TGTGCCAGCAGCCGGGACAGGGGGCTACAGCCCCAGCATTTT.

The genes are TRBV5-6 and TRBJ1-1; 8 nucleotides agree with TRBD1. The V gene's germline CDR1 is SGHDT and CDR2 YYEEEE. Trimming took 2 bases from V and 5 from J; bases not matched to a gene: 8. The CDR3 spans 15 residues. In nucleotides, the CDR3 is TGTGCCAGCAGCTTTCAAGTACAGGGGGTGACTGAAGCTTTCTTT. It codes for CASSFQVQGVTEAFF.

This clone turned up a few times. V is TRBV27 and J is TRBJ2-1; 10 nucleotides agree with TRBD2. V was clipped by 8 bases and J by 4 bases; unmatched bases: 5. This CDR3 contains 14 residues. The germline CDR1 and CDR2 sequences are MNHEY and SMNVEV (reference sequence). This CDR3 reads CASSKAGGYNEQFF. The CDR3 nucleotides read TGTGCCAGCTCCAAAGCGGGAGGGTACAATGAGCAGTTCTTC.

The rearrangement uses TRBV9 and TRBJ2-3; tentatively, D is TRBD2 (6 bases). Deletions cut 4 bases from V and 2 bases from J, with 14 bases between. Germline V gene lookup returns CDR1 SGDLS and CDR2 YYNGEE. The CDR3 totals 15 residues. CDR3 in amino acids: CASSPVRGFTDTQYF. In DNA form, the CDR3 reads TGTGCCAGCAGCCCAGTTCGGGGGTTCACAGATACGCAGTATTTT.

This sequence joins TRBV10-1 and TRBJ2-5; D is perhaps TRBD2 (7 bases). Germline CDR1 and CDR2: WNHNN and SYGVQD (reference sequence). Trimming took 9 bases from V and 11 from J, leaving 22 bases between them. The CDR3 is 13 amino acids. The CDR3 DNA reads as TGCGCCAGGCCGGGGGCGGGGGATAGTGGGCAGTACTTC. Amino acids: CARPGAGDSGQYF.

The chain couples TRBV7-9 to TRBJ2-2; 8 nucleotides match TRBD1. With 5 bases clipped from V and 1 base from J, the junction kept 6 bases outside the gene matches. This CDR3 region has 16 residues. CDR1 SEHNR and CDR2 FQNEAQ come from the germline V gene (reference sequence). This CDR3 is CASSADRGKNTGELFF. CDR3 bases: TGTGCCAGCAGCGCCGACAGGGGAAAGAACACCGGGGAGCTGTTTTTT.

V and J are TRBV7-9 and TRBJ2-2; 7 bases are shared with TRBD2. CDR3 length: 15 residues. Per germline, CDR1 SEHNR and CDR2 FQNEAQ (reference sequence). The J segment lost 5 bases and the V segment lost 3 bases, leaving 6 bases of the junction unmatched. CDR3: CASSFGSGSTGELFF. The CDR3 DNA reads TGTGCCAGCAGCTTCGGTAGCGGGTCGACCGGGGAGCTGTTTTTT.

The chain uses TRBV10-3 and TRBJ1-1; TRBD1 matches 8 bases. This CDR3 has 15 amino acids. Germline V CDR1 and CDR2: ENHRY, SYGVKD. After removal of 3 bases from V and 3 bases from J, the junction contained 6 bases not matched to a gene. The CDR3 here is CAISDPGGGYTEAFF. The CDR3 coding sequence is TGTGCCATCAGTGACCCAGGGGGCGGGTACACTGAAGCTTTCTTT.

The gene calls are TRBV19 and TRBJ2-1, with 12 bases identical to TRBD1. The CDR3 runs to 15 residues. V was clipped by 3 bases and J by 15 bases; unmatched bases: 12. Germline V gene sequence: CDR1 LNHDA, CDR2 SQIVND (reference sequence). This CDR3 reads CASSILGQGASRLFF. CDR3 in DNA: TGTGCCAGTAGTATTTTGGGACAGGGGGCGAGTCGGCTGTTCTTC.

The chain couples TRBV4-3 to TRBJ2-7; TRBD2 aligns across 13 bases. Germline values: CDR1 LGHNA, CDR2 YSLEER. J gave up 7 bases and V 7 bases, and 16 bases lay outside the gene matches. CDR3 size: 17 residues. The CDR3 reads CASKGTSGKGLREEQYF. CDR3 in DNA: TGCGCCAGCAAGGGGACTAGCGGGAAGGGATTGAGGGAGGAGCAGTACTTC.

This chain links TRBV7-2 with TRBJ1-2; no clear D gene. Germline assignment: CDR1 SGHTA and CDR2 FQGNSA. V dropped 5 bases and J dropped 2 bases, with 27 bases sitting between them. This CDR3 is 19 amino acids long. CDR3 DNA: TGTGCCAGCAGCCCTGGGTTTAGCGGGAAATTTCCTCTGAACTATGGCTACACCTTC. This sequence encodes CASSPGFSGKFPLNYGYTF.

The chain combines TRBV4-2 with TRBJ2-1, with a weak D call TRBD2 (6 bases). V lost 4 bases, J lost 0 bases, and 16 bases lay in between. This CDR3 comprises 17 residues. Per the germline V gene, CDR1 is LGHNA and CDR2 is YNFKEQ. The DNA for the CDR3 is TGTGCCAGCAGCCCCCCGATTAGGACTAACTCCTACAATGAGCAGTTCTTC. Residues: CASSPPIRTNSYNEQFF.

The chain is built from TRBV5-6 and TRBJ2-7; TRBD1 matches at 9 bases. CDR3 size: 15 residues. V shed 4 bases, J shed 2 bases, and the junction held 7 bases outside the gene matches. CDR1 and CDR2 from the germline V gene are SGHDT and YYEEEE. Here the CDR3 DNA reads TGTGCCAGCAGCGAGGAGGGGACAGGGACCTACGAGCAGTACTTC. Its translation: CASSEEGTGTYEQYF.

The chain recombines TRBV7-2 with TRBJ1-1; no clear D. The CDR3 is 13 residues long. V was shortened by 1 base and J by 3 bases, with 6 bases between the two germline ends. Germline-derived CDR1 and CDR2 are SGHTA and FQGNSA. Here the CDR3 reads CASSLVLDTEAFF. The CDR3, as DNA: TGTGCCAGCAGCTTAGTCCTCGACACTGAAGCTTTCTTT. The full variable domain, completed using reference TRBV7-2 and TRBJ1-1, is GAGVSQSPSNKVTEKGKDVELRCDPISGHTALYWYRQSLGQGLEFLIYFQGNSAPDKSGLPSDRFSAERTGGSVSTLTIQRTQQEDSAVYLCASSLVLDTEAFFGQGTRLTVV.

The chain has TRBV30 and TRBJ2-5, with D uncertain. This CDR3 has 11 amino acids. Germline CDR1 and CDR2: GTSNPN and SVGIG (reference sequence). The V end was cut by 0 bases, the J end by 4 bases, with 3 bases between. The CDR3 DNA reads as TGTGCCTGGAGTGTCGGAGAGACCCAGTACTTC. It encodes CAWSVGETQYF.

The V gene is TRBV4-1, the J gene TRBJ1-6, with 7 bases lining up with TRBD1. The CDR3 is 14 amino acids. J was trimmed by 10 bases and V by 1 base; bases with no gene match: 4. Germline V gene data show CDR1 as MGHRA and CDR2 as YSYEKL. CDR3 amino acids: CASSQGQGASPLHF. The CDR3 DNA follows: TGCGCCAGCAGCCAAGGACAGGGAGCATCACCCCTCCACTTT.

This clone has only a few counts. This chain joins TRBV29-1 and TRBJ2-7, with D possibly being TRBD1 (6 bases). The CDR3 totals 13 residues. Germline CDR1 reads SQVTM; CDR2 reads ANQGSEA. The V end was cut by 5 bases, the J end by 3 bases, with 14 bases between. CDR3 in DNA: TGCAGCGTTCCGGGGACATCAAACTACGAGCAGTACTTC. It specifies CSVPGTSNYEQYF.

The rearrangement joins TRBV28 to TRBJ2-3, with 7 bases matching TRBD1. The CDR3 is 15 residues long. Germline lookup yields CDR1 MDHEN and CDR2 SYDVKM. V shed 6 bases and J 0 bases; nucleotides not matched to a gene: 6. The CDR3 DNA follows: TGTGCCAGCAGAAGGGACAGATCTAGCACAGATACGCAGTATTTT. It is translated as CASRRDRSSTDTQYF.

The sample holds a few counts of this clone. The rearrangement uses TRBV4-1 and TRBJ2-1; D call uncertain. CDR1 is MGHRA and CDR2 is YSYEKL in the germline V gene. Trimming cost V 0 bases and J 7 bases, with 16 bases left between them. The CDR3 contains 16 residues. The CDR3 spells CASSQELYASRNEQFF. The CDR3 DNA follows: TGCGCCAGCAGCCAAGAACTATACGCCTCGAGGAATGAGCAGTTCTTC.

The V gene is TRBV5-1, the J gene TRBJ1-1; 8 nucleotides line up with TRBD1. J lost 8 bases, V lost 3 bases, and 3 bases had no gene match. Germline V gives CDR1 SGHRS, CDR2 YFSETQ. CDR3 length: 12 amino acids. CDR3 DNA sequence: TGCGCCAGCAGCTGGAACAGGGGGGAAGCTTTCTTT. It codes for CASSWNRGEAFF.

The genes are TRBV6-6 and TRBJ2-1, with D unclear. The CDR3 has 13 amino acids. V was pared by 2 bases and J by 3 bases, with 5 bases between. Germline V gene sequence: CDR1 MNHNY, CDR2 SVGAGI (reference sequence). Here the CDR3 reads CASSYEDYNEQFF. CDR3 nucleotide sequence: TGTGCCAGCAGTTACGAGGACTACAATGAGCAGTTCTTC.

This clone appeared a single time. The chain joins TRBV6-1 to TRBJ2-1, with TRBD2 matching over 10 bases. The CDR3 loop spans 15 amino acids. CDR1 and CDR2 from the germline V gene are MNHNS and SASEGT. J lost 5 bases, V lost 3 bases, and 4 bases had no gene match. This CDR3 reads CASSDRLAGNNEQFF. In DNA, the CDR3 is TGTGCCAGCAGTGATAGACTAGCGGGTAACAATGAGCAGTTCTTC.

A note on this clone: One end of the junction does not line up with germline, which may come from a read error. The genes are TRBV29-1 and TRBJ1-2; D possibly corresponds to TRBD1 (6 bases). Germline CDR1 and CDR2: SQVTM and ANQGSEA. This CDR3 is built from 14 residues. Here the CDR3 reads CSVGGAGMNYVYTF. Written as DNA, the CDR3 is TGCAGCGTGGGGGGGGCGGGGATGAACTATGTCTACACCTTC.

The J gene is TRBJ1-2, the V gene TRBV9; 7 nucleotides align to TRBD1. Germline values: CDR1 SGDLS, CDR2 YYNGEE. After removal of 0 bases from V and 3 bases from J, the junction contained 5 bases not matched to a gene. The CDR3 consists of 15 residues. Written as DNA, the CDR3 is TGTGCCAGCAGCGTAGATGGAGGGGGCCACTATGGCTACACCTTC. The encoded protein is CASSVDGGGHYGYTF.

The CDR3 sequence: CASSPTGLNTEAFF. In DNA form, the CDR3 reads TGTGCCAGCTCACCGACAGGGTTGAACACTGAAGCTTTCTTT. The J gene is TRBJ1-1, the V gene TRBV18; 7 bases agree with TRBD1. V lost 3 bases and J lost 0; bases outside the gene matches: 1. From germline, CDR1 is KGHSH and CDR2 LQKENI. The CDR3 extends over 14 amino acids.